The 22 T cell receptor beta chains below all came from one sample that was sequenced in a study of blood T cell repertoires in COVID-19. Here immunoSEQ multiplex PCR was the method, and the copy in TCRdb shows in-frame clones only, minus some. Among fewer than 250,000 clones, approximately 88% were seen once, and the ten largest hold over 3.5%. Sequenced input: PBMCs or T cells enriched from blood (not recorded which). All receptors derive from a woman younger than 45 who had been exposed to COVID-19.

The V call is TRBV5-1, the J call TRBJ1-1; maybe TRBD1 (6 bases). This CDR3 is built from 14 residues. V gave up 4 bases and J gave up 2 bases, with 12 bases separating them. The germline V gene has CDR1 SGHRS and CDR2 YFSETQ. The CDR3 sequence is CASSSGQPNTEAFF. CDR3 DNA sequence: TGCGCCAGCAGCAGTGGACAGCCAAACACTGAAGCTTTCTTT.

This chain joins TRBV5-1 and TRBJ1-2, with a weak D call TRBD1 (5 bases). Deletions cut 4 bases from V and 2 bases from J, with 18 bases between. This CDR3 comprises 16 residues. CDR1 is SGHRS and CDR2 is YFSETQ in the germline V gene. The CDR3 loop reads CASSGTMGQLNYGYTF. CDR3 sequence (DNA): TGCGCCAGCAGCGGGACTATGGGCCAGTTGAACTATGGCTACACCTTC.

This clone was detected only a few times. The chain has TRBV28 and TRBJ1-1; possible D gene TRBD1, 6 bases. Germline V gene lookup returns CDR1 MDHEN and CDR2 SYDVKM. The ends were cut back, 6 bases at V and 3 bases at J, with 17 bases in the middle. The CDR3 runs 15 residues. This CDR3 reads CASRPATGTDTEAFF. As DNA, the CDR3 is TGTGCCAGCAGGCCCGCTACAGGGACGGACACTGAAGCTTTCTTT.

The chain uses TRBV5-4 and TRBJ2-1; TRBD2 matches 10 bases. The CDR3 is 15 residues long. Germline V lookup: CDR1 SGHNT, CDR2 YYREEE (reference sequence). The V and J ends lost 1 base and 5 bases, in that order; junction bases with no gene match: 3. The chain's CDR3 is CASSLLAGGHNEQFF. The CDR3, as DNA: TGTGCCAGCAGCTTGTTAGCGGGAGGTCACAATGAGCAGTTCTTC.

This clone came up a few times. The chain has TRBV14 and TRBJ2-1; 11 bases map to TRBD2. Trimming cost V 2 bases and J 4 bases; bases outside gene matches: 7. CDR1 is SGHDN and CDR2 is FVKESK in the germline V gene. CDR3 length: 17 amino acids. In nucleotides, the CDR3 is TGTGCCAGCAGCCAACCGGGACTAGCGGATAGGTACAATGAGCAGTTCTTC. Amino acid sequence: CASSQPGLADRYNEQFF.

This clone was observed once. The chain recombines TRBV7-9 with TRBJ1-4, with D possibly being TRBD1 (6 bases). Germline CDR1 reads SEHNR; CDR2 reads FQNEAQ (reference sequence). Trimming shortened V by 5 bases and J by 8 bases, and 21 bases separated the two germline ends. This CDR3 contains 16 residues. The CDR3 loop reads CASSLPPGQEGEKLFF. Here the CDR3 DNA reads TGTGCCAGCAGCCTCCCCCCGGGACAAGAAGGCGAAAAACTGTTTTTT.

The chain employs TRBV4-1 and TRBJ2-1, with 10 bases matching TRBD2. The germline gives CDR1 MGHRA, CDR2 YSYEKL. Trimming took 1 base from V and 6 from J; bases not matched to a gene: 9. This CDR3 contains 17 residues. CDR3 bases: TGCGCCAGCAGCCAAGTGCTAGCGGGAGTCCGATTCAATGAGCAGTTCTTC. It codes for CASSQVLAGVRFNEQFF.

The rearrangement links TRBV4-1 to TRBJ2-1, with 12 positions matching TRBD2. V lost 3 bases to trimming and J lost 5 bases; unmatched junction nucleotides: 8. This CDR3 region has 17 residues. Germline lookup yields CDR1 MGHRA and CDR2 YSYEKL. The CDR3 loop reads CASSHRLAGDVDNEQFF. For the CDR3, the DNA is TGCGCCAGCAGCCACCGACTAGCGGGAGACGTCGACAATGAGCAGTTCTTC.

This clone has more than one count but fewer than ten. The chain employs TRBV5-1 and TRBJ1-2; a weak D match, TRBD1 (6 bases). Trimming took 4 bases from V and 8 from J, leaving 15 bases between them. The CDR3 runs to 13 residues. The germline gives CDR1 SGHRS, CDR2 YFSETQ. The CDR3 sequence is CASSPQGDRGYTF. The DNA for the CDR3 is TGCGCCAGCAGCCCACAGGGAGACAGAGGCTACACCTTC.

This rearrangement joins TRBV12-5 to TRBJ2-7; D perhaps matches TRBD2 (5 bases). Per germline, CDR1 LGHNT and CDR2 FRNRAP. The length of the CDR3 is 16 residues. V was pared by 2 bases and J by 2 bases, with 16 bases between. CDR3 region: CASGLFEGAKAYEQYF. Here the CDR3 DNA reads TGTGCTAGTGGTTTGTTTGAGGGAGCGAAGGCCTACGAGCAGTACTTC.

The chain employs TRBV28 and TRBJ2-1; 8 nucleotides line up with TRBD1. Germline V gene sequence: CDR1 MDHEN, CDR2 SYDVKM. J lost 4 bases, V lost 5 bases, and 16 bases had no gene match. The CDR3 loop spans 18 amino acids. The CDR3 bases are TGTGCCAGCAGTCTCCGTCTCCTTAGCGACAGGGGTTACAATGAGCAGTTCTTC. It yields the protein CASSLRLLSDRGYNEQFF.

This chain connects TRBV6-5 to TRBJ1-1; no reliable D call. Germline V gene data show CDR1 as MNHEY and CDR2 as SVGAGI. The CDR3 is 15 amino acids. Trimming stripped 5 bases from V and 0 bases from J, with 13 bases between. CDR3 bases: TGTGCCAGCAGTCCCACCTACGACTTGAACACTGAAGCTTTCTTT. Translation gives CASSPTYDLNTEAFF.

The chain recombines TRBV30 with TRBJ1-2, with D unresolved. The CDR3 runs 15 residues. Trimming took 3 bases from V and 4 from J, leaving 18 bases between them. The germline V gene has CDR1 GTSNPN and CDR2 SVGIG (reference sequence). CDR3 protein: CAWSDPPGSLYGYTF. The CDR3 coding sequence is TGTGCCTGGAGCGACCCCCCGGGATCCCTCTATGGCTACACCTTC. Filled out from reference TRBV30 and TRBJ1-2, the complete variable domain reads SQTIHQWPATLVQPVGSPLSLECTVEGTSNPNLYWYRQAAGRGLQLLFYSVGIGQISSEVPQNLSASRPQDRQFILSSKKLLLSDSGFYLCAWSDPPGSLYGYTFGSGTRLTVV.

This clone was seen a single time. The V gene is TRBV28, the J gene TRBJ1-4; D unclear. The CDR3 is made up of 15 amino acids. The V end lost 4 bases, the J end lost 9 bases, and 18 bases lay between the germline ends. Germline values: CDR1 MDHEN, CDR2 SYDVKM. CDR3 DNA sequence: TGTGCCAGCAGTTCCCTCCTGGGCAGTTACCAAAAACTGTTTTTT. Encoded protein: CASSSLLGSYQKLFF.

The chain recombines TRBV6-5 with TRBJ2-3, with 8 bases that match TRBD2. This CDR3 comprises 16 residues. The V gene end was trimmed by 4 bases and the J gene end by 3 bases; junction bases not matched to a gene: 9. Germline V gives CDR1 MNHEY, CDR2 SVGAGI. The CDR3 sequence: CASSLGGSGSTDTQYF. The CDR3, as DNA: TGTGCCAGCAGTTTGGGAGGCAGCGGGAGTACAGATACGCAGTATTTT.

This chain connects TRBV18 to TRBJ2-1, with a weak D call TRBD2 (6 bases). This CDR3 has 14 amino acids. Per the germline V gene, CDR1 is KGHSH and CDR2 is LQKENI. V was shortened by 4 bases and J by 4 bases, with 11 bases between the two germline ends. The CDR3 sequence: CASSRRDGYNEQFF. CDR3 coding DNA: TGTGCCAGCTCACGGCGGGATGGATACAATGAGCAGTTCTTC.

The chain joins TRBV9 to TRBJ2-7; 11 bases map to TRBD2. J lost 0 bases, V lost 0 bases, and 5 bases had no gene match. The germline V gene has CDR1 SGDLS and CDR2 YYNGEE. This CDR3 is built from 17 residues. The CDR3 nucleotides are TGTGCCAGCAGCGTAGGACTAGCGGGGAAAAGCTCCTACGAGCAGTACTTC. Its translation is CASSVGLAGKSSYEQYF.

The genes are TRBV5-6 and TRBJ1-2; 9 bases are a match to TRBD1. Germline V gene lookup returns CDR1 SGHDT and CDR2 YYEEEE. The V gene end was trimmed by 0 bases and the J gene end by 1 base; junction bases not matched to a gene: 4. The CDR3 covers 16 residues. The CDR3 DNA sequence: TGTGCCAGCAGCTTGGACAGGGGGCCATTTAACTATGGCTACACCTTC. Protein: CASSLDRGPFNYGYTF. The full variable domain, rest sourced from reference TRBV5-6 and TRBJ1-2, is DAGVTQSPTHLIKTRGQQVTLRCSPKSGHDTVSWYQQALGQGPQFIFQYYEEEERQRGNFPDRFSGHQFPNYSSELNVNALLLGDSALYLCASSLDRGPFNYGYTFGSGTRLTVV.

The V gene is TRBV5-5, the J gene TRBJ2-6, with unresolved D. The CDR3 consists of 15 residues. The V gene's germline CDR1 is SGHKS and CDR2 YYEKEE (reference sequence). V lost 0 bases and J lost 1, with 5 bases in between. CDR3 amino acids: CASSLVGSGANVLTF. In DNA form, the CDR3 reads TGTGCCAGCAGCTTGGTCGGGTCTGGGGCCAACGTCCTGACTTTC.

This clone came up many times. This rearrangement joins TRBV4-2 to TRBJ2-7, with D possibly being TRBD2 (5 bases). The CDR3 runs to 15 residues. The germline gives CDR1 LGHNA, CDR2 YNFKEQ. The V and J ends lost 0 bases and 5 bases respectively, with 14 bases between them. This CDR3 reads CASSQERASSHEQYF. The CDR3 DNA follows: TGTGCCAGCAGCCAAGAAAGGGCTAGCTCGCACGAGCAGTACTTC.

The chain uses TRBV6-1 and TRBJ1-2; D is unclear. The V end was cut by 1 base, the J end by 7 bases, with 7 bases between. CDR1 and CDR2 (germline): MNHNS, SASEGT. This CDR3 is 12 amino acids long. CDR3 nucleotide sequence: TGTGCCAGCAGTGAAGGGAGTCGTGGCTACACCTTC. Translated: CASSEGSRGYTF.

This chain connects TRBV28 to TRBJ1-3; possibly TRBD1 for D (5 bases). Trimming pared 1 base from V and 4 bases from J, leaving 14 bases between. The CDR3 runs to 16 residues. Germline loops: CDR1 MDHEN, CDR2 SYDVKM. CDR3 in DNA: TGTGCCAGCAGTTTATATGCGGCTGGGGGGGGAAACACCATATATTTT. It yields the protein CASSLYAAGGGNTIYF. The variable domain in full, with the rest retrieved from reference TRBV28 and TRBJ1-3, is DVKVTQSSRYLVKRTGEKVFLECVQDMDHENMFWYRQDPGLGLRLIYFSYDVKMKEKGDIPEGYSVSREKKERFSLILESASTNQTSMYLCASSLYAAGGGNTIYFGEGSWLTVV.